The T cell receptor (beta chain) described here comes from a study of human T cells and chemical hapten exposure. The sample's time point: patch test 1, 2 weeks after DPC sensitization. Treatment specified: therapeutic diphenylcyclopropenone sensitization with weekly scalp DPC. This CDR3 region has 15 residues. Trimming left V 1 base short and J 1 base short, with 8 bases between. The germline gives CDR1 LGHNA, CDR2 YNFKEQ. Individual cDNA molecules in this library carried unique molecular identifiers. MiXCR, applied by TCRdb to the RACE reads, yields one record per CDR3 protein. The table lists about 100,000 distinct CDR3 sequences, around 10% of them singletons, with 3% to 4% in the top ten.

This TCR came from a woman aged 40 to 50 with alopecia areata. Some clones in this sample may be carry-over from other donors' samples. Sequencing was performed on whole blood, taken in connection with sensitization to the hapten diphenylcyclopropenone (DPC). The gene calls are TRBV4-2 and TRBJ2-1, with D unclear. CDR3 DNA sequence: TGTGCCAGCAGCCAAGCTGTCAGTTCCTACAATGAGCAGTTCTTC. Residues: CASSQAVSSYNEQFF.